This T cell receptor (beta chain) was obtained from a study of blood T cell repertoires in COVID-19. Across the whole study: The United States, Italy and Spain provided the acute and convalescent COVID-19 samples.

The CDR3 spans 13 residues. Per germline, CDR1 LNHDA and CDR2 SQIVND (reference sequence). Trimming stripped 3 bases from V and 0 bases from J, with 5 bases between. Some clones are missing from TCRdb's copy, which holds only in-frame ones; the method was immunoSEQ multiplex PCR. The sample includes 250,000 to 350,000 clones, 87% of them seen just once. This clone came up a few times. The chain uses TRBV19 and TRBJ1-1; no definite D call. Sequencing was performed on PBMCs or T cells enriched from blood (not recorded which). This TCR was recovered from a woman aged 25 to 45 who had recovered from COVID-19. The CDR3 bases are TGTGCCAGTAGTATTGGCATGAACACTGAAGCTTTCTTT. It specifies CASSIGMNTEAFF.